The sequence of this T cell receptor beta chain was determined in a study of blood T cells in healthy people across ages. Study summary: There was about one barcoded beta molecule captured by template switching per two T cells.

Using a J-beta primer mix together with a sample-barcoded 5' primer, a second PCR was run for 7 to 11 cycles. TCRdb called the 5' RACE reads again in MiXCR, with one record for every CDR3 protein. The sample shows around 900,000 distinct CDR3 sequences, about 28% of them seen only once. This clonotype was counted ten times or more. What it recognizes is unknown. General study points: As naive T cell percentage varied, TCR beta diversity correlated strongly with it.

The CDR3 has 12 amino acids. CDR1 is SQVTM and CDR2 is ANQGSEA in the germline V gene. Trimming at V came to 7 bases and at J to 3 bases, leaving 6 bases not matched to a gene. V is TRBV29-1 and J is TRBJ2-7; TRBD1 matches 7 bases. Sequencing input: blood. This TCR came from a woman older than 75 in good health. Here the CDR3 DNA reads TGCAGCGGCCGGGACAGAGGCTACGAGCAGTACTTC. This encodes CSGRDRGYEQYF.